The clone carrying this T cell receptor beta chain occurred many times. Its antigen is as yet unknown. These data are taken from a study of blood T cells in healthy people across ages. General observations from the study: Naive CD4+ cells and diversity were both higher in long-lived donors than in aged donors. From one million sequenced T cells, diversity estimates were lower bounds.

PCR was performed a second time for 7 to 11 cycles using a sample-barcoded 5' primer and a J-beta primer mix. TCRdb reprocessed the 5' RACE reads via MiXCR and lists one record per CDR3 protein. This table has around 650,000 distinct CDR3 sequences, about 43% appearing once. This CDR3 spans 13 amino acids. The germline CDR1 and CDR2 sequences are SQVTM and ANQGSEA. Trimming took 3 bases from V and 5 from J, leaving 11 bases between them. The study isolated at least 7 million PBMCs from each sample. The clonotype originates from a man older than 75 in good health. The V gene is TRBV29-1, the J gene TRBJ2-1; D might be TRBD2 (5 bases). The specimen was blood. The CDR3 DNA sequence: TGCAGCGTTGAGGTTACTAGGAACAATGAGCAGTTCTTC. Translating gives CSVEVTRNNEQFF.